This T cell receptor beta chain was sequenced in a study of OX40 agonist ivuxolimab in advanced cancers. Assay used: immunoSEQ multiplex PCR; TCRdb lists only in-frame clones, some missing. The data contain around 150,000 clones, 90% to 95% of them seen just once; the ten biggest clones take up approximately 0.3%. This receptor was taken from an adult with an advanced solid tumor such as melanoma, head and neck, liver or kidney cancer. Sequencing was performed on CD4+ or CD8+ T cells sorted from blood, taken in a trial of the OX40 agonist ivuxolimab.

For the CDR3, the DNA is TGCGCCAGCAGCCAAGCCGTGGGAGGGACTAGCGGGAGGGCCATCGGTGAGCAGTTCTTC. As protein: CASSQAVGGTSGRAIGEQFF. This sequence joins TRBV4-3 and TRBJ2-1; TRBD2 aligns across 16 bases. Germline-derived CDR1 and CDR2 are LGHNA and YSLEER. The CDR3 is made up of 20 amino acids. V trimming: 1 base; J trimming: 9 bases; junction bases outside the gene matches: 15.